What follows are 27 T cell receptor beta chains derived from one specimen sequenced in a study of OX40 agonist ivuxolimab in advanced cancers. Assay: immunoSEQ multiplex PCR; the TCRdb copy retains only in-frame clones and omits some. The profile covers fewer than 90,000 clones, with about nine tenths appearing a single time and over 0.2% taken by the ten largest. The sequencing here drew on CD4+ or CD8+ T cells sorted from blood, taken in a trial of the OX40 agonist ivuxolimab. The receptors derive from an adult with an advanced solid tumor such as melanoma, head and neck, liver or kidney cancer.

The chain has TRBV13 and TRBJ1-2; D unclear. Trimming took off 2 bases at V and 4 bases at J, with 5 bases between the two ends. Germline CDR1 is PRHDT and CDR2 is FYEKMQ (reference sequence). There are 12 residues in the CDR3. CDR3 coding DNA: TGTGCCAGCAGCTTAACAGTCTATGGCTACACCTTC. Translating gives CASSLTVYGYTF. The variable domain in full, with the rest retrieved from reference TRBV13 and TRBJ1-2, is AAGVIQSPRHLIKEKRETATLKCYPIPRHDTVYWYQQGPGQDPQFLISFYEKMQSDKGSIPDRFSAQQFSDYHSELNMSSLELGDSALYFCASSLTVYGYTFGSGTRLTVV.

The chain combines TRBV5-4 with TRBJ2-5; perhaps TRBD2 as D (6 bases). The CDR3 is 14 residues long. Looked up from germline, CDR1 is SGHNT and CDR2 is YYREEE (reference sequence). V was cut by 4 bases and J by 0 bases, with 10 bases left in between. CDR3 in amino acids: CASSLRTNQETQYF. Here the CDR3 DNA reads TGTGCCAGCAGCCTTCGGACTAACCAAGAGACCCAGTACTTC.

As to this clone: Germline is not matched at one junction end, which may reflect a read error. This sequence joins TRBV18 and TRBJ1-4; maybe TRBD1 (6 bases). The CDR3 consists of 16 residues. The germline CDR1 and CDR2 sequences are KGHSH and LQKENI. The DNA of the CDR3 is TGTGCCAGCTCACCAATGGTTCAGGGGAGTAATGAAAAGCTGTTTTTT. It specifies CASSPMVQGSNEKLFF.

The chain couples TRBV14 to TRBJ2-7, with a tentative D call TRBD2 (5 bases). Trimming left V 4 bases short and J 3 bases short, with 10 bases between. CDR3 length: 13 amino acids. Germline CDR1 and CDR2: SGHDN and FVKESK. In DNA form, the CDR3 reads TGTGCCAGCAGCCCGGGATGGATCTACGAGCAGTACTTC. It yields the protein CASSPGWIYEQYF.

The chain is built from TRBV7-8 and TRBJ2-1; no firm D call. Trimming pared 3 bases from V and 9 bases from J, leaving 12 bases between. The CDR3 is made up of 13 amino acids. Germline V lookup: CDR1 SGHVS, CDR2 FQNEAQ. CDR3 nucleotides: TGTGCCAGCAGCTTCAGTAAAAATGGTGAGCAGTTCTTC. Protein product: CASSFSKNGEQFF.

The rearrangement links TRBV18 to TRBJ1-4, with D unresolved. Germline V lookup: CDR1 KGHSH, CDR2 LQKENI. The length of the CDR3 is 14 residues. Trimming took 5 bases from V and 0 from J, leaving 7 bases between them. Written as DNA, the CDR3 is TGTGCCAGCTCAGCCCCCTCAACTAATGAAAAACTGTTTTTT. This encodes CASSAPSTNEKLFF. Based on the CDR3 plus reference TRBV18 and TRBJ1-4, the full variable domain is NAGVMQNPRHLVRRRGQEARLRCSPMKGHSHVYWYRQLPEEGLKFMVYLQKENIIDESGMPKERFSAEFPKEGPSILRIQQVVRGDSAAYFCASSAPSTNEKLFFGSGTQLSVL.

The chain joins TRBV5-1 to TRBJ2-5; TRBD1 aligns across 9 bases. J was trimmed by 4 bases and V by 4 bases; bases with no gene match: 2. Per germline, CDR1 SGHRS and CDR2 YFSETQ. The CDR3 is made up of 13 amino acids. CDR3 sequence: CASSADRGETQYF. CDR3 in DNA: TGCGCCAGCAGCGCGGACAGGGGAGAGACCCAGTACTTC.

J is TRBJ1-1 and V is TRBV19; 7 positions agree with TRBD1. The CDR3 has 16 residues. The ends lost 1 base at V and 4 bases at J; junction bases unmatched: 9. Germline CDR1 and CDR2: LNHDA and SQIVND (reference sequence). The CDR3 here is CASSIAADRPLTEAFF. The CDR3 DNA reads TGTGCCAGTAGTATAGCCGCGGACAGGCCTCTCACTGAAGCTTTCTTT.

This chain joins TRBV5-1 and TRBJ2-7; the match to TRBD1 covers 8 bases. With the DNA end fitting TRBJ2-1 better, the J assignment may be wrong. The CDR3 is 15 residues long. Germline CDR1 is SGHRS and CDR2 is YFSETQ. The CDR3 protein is CASSLGQGLYNEQFF. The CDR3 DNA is TGCGCCAGCAGCTTGGGACAGGGGCTCTACAATGAGCAGTTCTTC.

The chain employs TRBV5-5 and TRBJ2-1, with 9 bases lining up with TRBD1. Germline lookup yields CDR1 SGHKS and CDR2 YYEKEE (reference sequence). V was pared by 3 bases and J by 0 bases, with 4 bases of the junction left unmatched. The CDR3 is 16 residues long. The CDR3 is CASSSPGQGSYNEQFF. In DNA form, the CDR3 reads TGTGCCAGCAGCTCACCGGGACAGGGCTCCTACAATGAGCAGTTCTTC. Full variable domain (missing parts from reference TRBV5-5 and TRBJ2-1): DAGVTQSPTHLIKTRGQQVTLRCSPISGHKSVSWYQQVLGQGPQFIFQYYEKEERGRGNFPDRFSARQFPNYSSELNVNALLLGDSALYLCASSSPGQGSYNEQFFGPGTRLTVL.

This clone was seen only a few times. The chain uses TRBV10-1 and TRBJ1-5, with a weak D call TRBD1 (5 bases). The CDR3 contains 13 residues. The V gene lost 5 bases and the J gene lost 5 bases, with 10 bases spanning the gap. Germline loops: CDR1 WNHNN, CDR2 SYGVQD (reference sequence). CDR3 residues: CASSPGTDQPQHF. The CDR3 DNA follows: TGCGCCAGCAGTCCCGGGACTGATCAGCCCCAGCATTTT.

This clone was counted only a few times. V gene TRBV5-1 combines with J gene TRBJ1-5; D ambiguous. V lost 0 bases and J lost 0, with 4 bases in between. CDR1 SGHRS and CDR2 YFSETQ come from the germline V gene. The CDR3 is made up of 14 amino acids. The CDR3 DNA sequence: TGCGCCAGCAGCTTGGGCACTAGCAATCAGCCCCAGCATTTT. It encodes CASSLGTSNQPQHF.

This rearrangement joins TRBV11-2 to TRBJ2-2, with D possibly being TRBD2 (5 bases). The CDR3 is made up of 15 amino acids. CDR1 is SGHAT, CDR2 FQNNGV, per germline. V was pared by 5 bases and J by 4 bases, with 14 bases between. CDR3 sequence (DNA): TGTGCCAGCAGCCCCATTCGAGCGGTCACCGGGGAGCTGTTTTTT. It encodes CASSPIRAVTGELFF.

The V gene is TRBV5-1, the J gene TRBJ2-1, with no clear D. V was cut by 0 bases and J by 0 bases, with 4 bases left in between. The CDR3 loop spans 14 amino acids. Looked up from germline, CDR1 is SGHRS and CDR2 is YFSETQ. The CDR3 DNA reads TGCGCCAGCAGCTTGGACAGCTCCTACAATGAGCAGTTCTTC. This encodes CASSLDSSYNEQFF.

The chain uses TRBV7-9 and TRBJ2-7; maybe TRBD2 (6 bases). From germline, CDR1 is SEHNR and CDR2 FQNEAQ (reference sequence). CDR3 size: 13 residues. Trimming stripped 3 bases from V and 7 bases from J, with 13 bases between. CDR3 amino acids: CASSLGLASEQYF. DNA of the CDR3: TGTGCCAGCAGCTTGGGACTTGCCTCGGAGCAGTACTTC.

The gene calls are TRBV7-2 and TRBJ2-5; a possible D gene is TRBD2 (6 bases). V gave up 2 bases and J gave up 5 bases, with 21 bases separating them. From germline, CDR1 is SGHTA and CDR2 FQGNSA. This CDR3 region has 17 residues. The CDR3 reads CASSLRVGTASGETQYF. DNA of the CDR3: TGTGCCAGCAGCTTAAGAGTCGGAACCGCGAGCGGGGAGACCCAGTACTTC.

The CDR3 bases are TGTGCCAGCAGCTTATTGCTACCCACAGATACGCAGTATTTT. Encoded protein: CASSLLLPTDTQYF. J is TRBJ2-3 and V is TRBV11-3; no reliable D call. The V gene's germline CDR1 is SGHNT and CDR2 YENEEA. The V end lost 2 bases, the J end lost 2 bases, and 8 bases lay between the germline ends. The CDR3 covers 14 residues.

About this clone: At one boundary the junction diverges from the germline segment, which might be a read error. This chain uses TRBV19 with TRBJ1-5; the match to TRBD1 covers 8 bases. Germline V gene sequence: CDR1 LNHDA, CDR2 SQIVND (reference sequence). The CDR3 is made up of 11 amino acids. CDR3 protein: CASSAGTGLNF. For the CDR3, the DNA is TGTGCCAGTAGCGCCGGGACAGGATTAAATTTT.

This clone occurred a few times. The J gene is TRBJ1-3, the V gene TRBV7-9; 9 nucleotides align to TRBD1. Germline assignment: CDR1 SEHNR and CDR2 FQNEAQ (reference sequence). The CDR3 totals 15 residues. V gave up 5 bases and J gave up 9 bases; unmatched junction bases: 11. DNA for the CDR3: TGTGCCAGCAGCGAAGGGACAGGGAGGTCCTCCACCATATATTTT. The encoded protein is CASSEGTGRSSTIYF.

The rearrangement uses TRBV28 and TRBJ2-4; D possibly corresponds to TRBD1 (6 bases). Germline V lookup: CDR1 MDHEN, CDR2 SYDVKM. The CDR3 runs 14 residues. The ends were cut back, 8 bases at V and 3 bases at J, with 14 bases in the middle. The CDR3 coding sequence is TGTGCCAGCGGACCTCACAGGGACAAAAACATTCAGTACTTC. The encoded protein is CASGPHRDKNIQYF.

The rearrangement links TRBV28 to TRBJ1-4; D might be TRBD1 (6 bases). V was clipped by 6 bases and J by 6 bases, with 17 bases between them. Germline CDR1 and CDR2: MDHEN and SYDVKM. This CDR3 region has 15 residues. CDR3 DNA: TGTGCCAGCAGCCTGGGGGGGGCAGGGGATGAAAAACTGTTTTTT. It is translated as CASSLGGAGDEKLFF.

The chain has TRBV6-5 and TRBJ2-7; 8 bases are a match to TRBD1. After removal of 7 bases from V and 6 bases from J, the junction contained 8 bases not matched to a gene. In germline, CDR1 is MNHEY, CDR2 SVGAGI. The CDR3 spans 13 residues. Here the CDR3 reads CASKSGTGGEQYF. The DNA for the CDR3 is TGTGCCAGCAAGTCCGGGACAGGTGGCGAGCAGTACTTC.

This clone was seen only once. For the CDR3, the DNA is TGTGCCAGCAGTTATAGTCTAGATACGCAGTATTTT. This sequence encodes CASSYSLDTQYF. The V gene is TRBV2, the J gene TRBJ2-3; no reliable D call. V was shortened by 5 bases and J by 5 bases, with 8 bases between the two germline ends. The CDR3 is 12 residues long. The germline CDR1 and CDR2 sequences are SNHLY and FYNNEI.

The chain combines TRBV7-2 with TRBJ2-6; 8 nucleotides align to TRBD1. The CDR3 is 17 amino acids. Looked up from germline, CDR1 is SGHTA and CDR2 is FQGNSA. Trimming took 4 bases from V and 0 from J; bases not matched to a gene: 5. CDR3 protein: CASSSIGTGSGANVLTF. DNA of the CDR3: TGTGCCAGCAGCTCAATCGGGACAGGCTCTGGGGCCAACGTCCTGACTTTC.

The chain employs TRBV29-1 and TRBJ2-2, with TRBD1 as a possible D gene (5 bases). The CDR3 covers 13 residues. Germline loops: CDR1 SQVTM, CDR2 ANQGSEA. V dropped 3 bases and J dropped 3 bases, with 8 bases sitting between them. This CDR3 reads CSVDARDTGELFF. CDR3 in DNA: TGCAGCGTTGACGCCAGGGACACCGGGGAGCTGTTTTTT.

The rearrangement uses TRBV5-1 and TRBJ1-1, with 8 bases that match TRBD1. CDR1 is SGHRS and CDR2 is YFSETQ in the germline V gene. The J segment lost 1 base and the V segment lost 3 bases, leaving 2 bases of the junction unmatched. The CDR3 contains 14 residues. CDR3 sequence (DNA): TGCGCCAGCAGCTATGACAGGGGGAACACTGAAGCTTTCTTT. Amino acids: CASSYDRGNTEAFF.

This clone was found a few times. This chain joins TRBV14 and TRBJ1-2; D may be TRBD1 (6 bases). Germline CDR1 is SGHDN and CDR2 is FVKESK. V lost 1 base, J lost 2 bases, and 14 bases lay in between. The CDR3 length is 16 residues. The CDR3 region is CASSQGLQGFNYGYTF. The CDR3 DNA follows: TGTGCCAGCAGCCAAGGTTTACAGGGATTCAACTATGGCTACACCTTC.